The next 5 T cell receptor beta chains were all read from a single sample in a study of blood T cell repertoires in COVID-19. Repertoires were generated with immunoSEQ multiplex PCR, while TCRdb's copy carries only in-frame clones and drops some. The table shows around 240,000 clones, with around 80% occurring only once. The sequenced sample was peripheral blood. The receptors were gathered from a woman aged 40 to 49 who had recovered from COVID-19.

The CDR3 here is CASSTQGLETQYF. CDR3 nucleotide sequence: TGTGCCAGCAGCACGCAGGGTCTGGAGACCCAGTACTTC. This chain uses TRBV11-2 with TRBJ2-5, with D tentatively TRBD1 (5 bases). V lost 5 bases, J lost 5 bases, and 12 bases lay in between. CDR3 length: 13 amino acids. Germline CDR1 SGHAT, CDR2 FQNNGV.

The V call is TRBV6-5, the J call TRBJ2-7; the match to TRBD1 covers 7 bases. V dropped 7 bases and J dropped 1; count of bases not matched to a gene: 7. The germline V gene has CDR1 MNHEY and CDR2 SVGAGI. The CDR3 sequence is 14 residues long. CDR3 coding DNA: TGTGCCAGCAACCCCGGGACAGCGTCCTACGAGCAGTACTTC. Translation: CASNPGTASYEQYF.

The chain has TRBV5-4 and TRBJ2-3, with 7 bases aligning to TRBD1. The germline V gene encodes CDR1 SGHNT and CDR2 YYREEE (reference sequence). The CDR3 extends over 16 amino acids. J was trimmed by 5 bases and V by 3 bases; bases with no gene match: 12. DNA of the CDR3: TGTGCCAGCAGCTCGGCCAAGGGGGCCGGTATAGATACGCAGTATTTT. This translates into CASSSAKGAGIDTQYF.

The chain combines TRBV6-5 with TRBJ1-6, with 8 bases lining up with TRBD1. CDR3 length equals 15 residues. Germline V gene sequence: CDR1 MNHEY, CDR2 SVGAGI. Germline trimming cut 6 bases from V and 11 bases from J; bases unmatched to any gene: 12. CDR3 coding DNA: TGTGCCAGCAGCTTCGGACAGGGAGCAGGGACACCCCTCCACTTT. As protein: CASSFGQGAGTPLHF.

This clone was seen a single time. The chain links TRBV7-2 to TRBJ1-5; D not resolved. In germline, CDR1 is SGHTA, CDR2 FQGNSA. There are 18 residues in the CDR3. Trimming removed 2 bases at V and 0 bases at J, with 17 bases between. CDR3 DNA: TGTGCCAGCAGCTTACCCGGAGGGCCGACCACTAGCAATCAGCCCCAGCATTTT. Amino acid sequence: CASSLPGGPTTSNQPQHF.